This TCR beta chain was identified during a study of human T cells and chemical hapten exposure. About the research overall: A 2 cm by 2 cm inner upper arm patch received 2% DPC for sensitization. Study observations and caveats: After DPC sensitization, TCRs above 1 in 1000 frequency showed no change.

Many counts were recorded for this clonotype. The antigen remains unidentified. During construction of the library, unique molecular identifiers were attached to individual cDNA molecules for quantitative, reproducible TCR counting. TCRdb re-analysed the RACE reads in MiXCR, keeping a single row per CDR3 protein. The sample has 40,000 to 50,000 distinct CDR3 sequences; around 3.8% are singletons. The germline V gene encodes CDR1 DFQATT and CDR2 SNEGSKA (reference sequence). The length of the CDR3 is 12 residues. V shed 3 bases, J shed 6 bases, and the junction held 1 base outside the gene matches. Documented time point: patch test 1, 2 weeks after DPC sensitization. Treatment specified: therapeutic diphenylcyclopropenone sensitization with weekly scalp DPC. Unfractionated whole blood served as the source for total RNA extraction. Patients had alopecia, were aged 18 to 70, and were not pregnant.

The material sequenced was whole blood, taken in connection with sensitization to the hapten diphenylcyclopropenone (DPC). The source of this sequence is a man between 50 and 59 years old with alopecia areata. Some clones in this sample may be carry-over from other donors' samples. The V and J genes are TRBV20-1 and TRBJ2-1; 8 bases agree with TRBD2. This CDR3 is CSASGRVNEQFF. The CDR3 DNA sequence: TGCAGTGCTAGCGGGAGGGTCAATGAGCAGTTCTTC.